A single TCR beta chain is shown here with its context. Its antigen is undetermined. A much larger clone lies one base from this, so it may be a read error. RNA transcripts were the template for amplifying TCR beta CDR3 regions. First-round RT-PCR with HTBI primers amplified the TCR CDR3 region. TCRdb processed the multiplex PCR reads anew with MiXCR; each CDR3 protein has one entry. The data show about 700,000 distinct CDR3 sequences, about 15% seen once. The germline V gene encodes CDR1 GTSNPN and CDR2 SVGIG (reference sequence). The length of the CDR3 is 13 residues. Between the trimmed V and J ends, which lost 2 bases and 5 bases, there was a span of 12 bases. The sample belongs to a study of T cells in Graves' hyperthyroidism and ophthalmopathy. No ophthalmopathy progression within 18 months constituted stable Graves' hyperthyroidism. Disease duration under 2 months; hyperthyroidism patients were aged 18 to 65. Exclusion followed for patients with uncontrolled infection, other autoimmune disease, pregnancy or lactation.

Study outcomes and limitations: Ophthalmopathy and stable hyperthyroidism were told apart by a 13 V-J model.

V gene TRBV30 combines with J gene TRBJ1-1; D might be TRBD1 (5 bases). Sequenced sample: blood. The sequence was obtained from a woman aged 18-29 years with Graves' hyperthyroidism. CDR3 nucleotides: TGTGCCTGGAGTCGCAGACGGGGGACTGAAGCTTTCTTT. This translates into CAWSRRRGTEAFF. Variable domain in full (rest from reference TRBV30 and TRBJ1-1): SQTIHQWPATLVQPVGSPLSLECTVEGTSNPNLYWYRQAAGRGLQLLFYSVGIGQISSEVPQNLSASRPQDRQFILSSKKLLLSDSGFYLCAWSRRRGTEAFFGQGTRLTVV.